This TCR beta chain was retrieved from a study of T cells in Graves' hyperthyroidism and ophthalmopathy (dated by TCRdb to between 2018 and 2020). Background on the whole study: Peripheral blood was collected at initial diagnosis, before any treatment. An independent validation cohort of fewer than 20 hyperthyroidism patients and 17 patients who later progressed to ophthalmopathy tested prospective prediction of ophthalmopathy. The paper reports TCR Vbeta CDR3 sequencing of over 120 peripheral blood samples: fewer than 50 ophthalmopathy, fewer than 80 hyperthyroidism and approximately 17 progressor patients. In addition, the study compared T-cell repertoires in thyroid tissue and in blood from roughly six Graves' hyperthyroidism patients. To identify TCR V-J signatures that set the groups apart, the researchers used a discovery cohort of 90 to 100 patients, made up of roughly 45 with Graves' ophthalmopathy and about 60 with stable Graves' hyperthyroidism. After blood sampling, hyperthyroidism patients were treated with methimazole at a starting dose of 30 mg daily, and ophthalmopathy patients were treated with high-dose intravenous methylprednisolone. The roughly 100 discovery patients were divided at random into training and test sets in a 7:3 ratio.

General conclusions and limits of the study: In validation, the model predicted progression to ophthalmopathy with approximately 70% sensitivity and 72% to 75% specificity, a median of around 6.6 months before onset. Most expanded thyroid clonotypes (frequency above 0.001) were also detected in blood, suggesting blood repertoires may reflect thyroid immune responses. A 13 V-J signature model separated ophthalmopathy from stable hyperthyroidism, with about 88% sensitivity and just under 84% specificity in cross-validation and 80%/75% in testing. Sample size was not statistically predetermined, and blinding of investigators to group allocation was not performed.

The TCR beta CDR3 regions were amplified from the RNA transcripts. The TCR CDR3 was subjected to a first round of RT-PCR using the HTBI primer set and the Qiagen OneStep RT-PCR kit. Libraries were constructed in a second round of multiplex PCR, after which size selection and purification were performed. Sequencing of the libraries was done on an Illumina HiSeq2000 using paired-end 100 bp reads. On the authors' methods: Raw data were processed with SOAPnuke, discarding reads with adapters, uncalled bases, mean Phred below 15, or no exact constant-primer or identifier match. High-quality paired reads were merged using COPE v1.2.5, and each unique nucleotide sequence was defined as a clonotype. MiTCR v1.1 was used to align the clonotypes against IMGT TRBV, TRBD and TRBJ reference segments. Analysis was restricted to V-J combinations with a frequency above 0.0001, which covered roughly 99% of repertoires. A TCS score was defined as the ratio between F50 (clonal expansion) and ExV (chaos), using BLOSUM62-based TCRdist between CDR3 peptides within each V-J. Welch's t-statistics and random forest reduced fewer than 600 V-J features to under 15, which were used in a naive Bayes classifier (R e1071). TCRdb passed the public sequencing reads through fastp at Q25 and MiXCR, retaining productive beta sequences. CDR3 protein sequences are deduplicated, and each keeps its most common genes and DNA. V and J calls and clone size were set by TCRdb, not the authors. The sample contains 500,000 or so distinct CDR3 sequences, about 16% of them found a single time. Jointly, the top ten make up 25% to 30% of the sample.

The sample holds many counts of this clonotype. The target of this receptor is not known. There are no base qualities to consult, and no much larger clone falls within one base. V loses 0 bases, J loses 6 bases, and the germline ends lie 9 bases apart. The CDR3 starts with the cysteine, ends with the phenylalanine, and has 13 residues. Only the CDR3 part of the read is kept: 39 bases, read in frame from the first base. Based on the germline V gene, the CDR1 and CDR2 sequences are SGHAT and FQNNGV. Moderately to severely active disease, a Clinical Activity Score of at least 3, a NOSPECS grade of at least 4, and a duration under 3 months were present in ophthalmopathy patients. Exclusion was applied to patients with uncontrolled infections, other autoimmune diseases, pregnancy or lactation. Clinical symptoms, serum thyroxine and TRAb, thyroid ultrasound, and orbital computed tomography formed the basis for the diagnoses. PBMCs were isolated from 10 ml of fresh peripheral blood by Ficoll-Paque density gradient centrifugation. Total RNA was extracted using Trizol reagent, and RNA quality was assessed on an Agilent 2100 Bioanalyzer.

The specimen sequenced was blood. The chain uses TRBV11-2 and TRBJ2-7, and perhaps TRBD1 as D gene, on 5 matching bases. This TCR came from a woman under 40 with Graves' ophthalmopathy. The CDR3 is CASSLDLRVEQYF. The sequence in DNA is TGTGCCAGCAGCTTAGATCTCAGGGTCGAGCAGTACTTC.